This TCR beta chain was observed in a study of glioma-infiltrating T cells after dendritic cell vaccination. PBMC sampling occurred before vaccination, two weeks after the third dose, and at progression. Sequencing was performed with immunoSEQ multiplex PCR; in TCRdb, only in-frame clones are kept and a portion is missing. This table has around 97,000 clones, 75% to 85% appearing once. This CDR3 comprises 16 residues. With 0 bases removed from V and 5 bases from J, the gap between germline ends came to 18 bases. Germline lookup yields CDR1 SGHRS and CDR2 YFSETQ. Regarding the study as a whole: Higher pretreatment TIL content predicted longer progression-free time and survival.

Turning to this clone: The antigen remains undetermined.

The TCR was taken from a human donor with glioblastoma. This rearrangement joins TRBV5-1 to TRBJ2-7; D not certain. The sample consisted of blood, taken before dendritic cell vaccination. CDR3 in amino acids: CASSLGGPDFRDEQYF. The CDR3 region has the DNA TGCGCCAGCAGCTTGGGTGGCCCAGACTTCCGCGACGAGCAGTACTTC.